Described below is a single TCR beta chain sequence and its context. This entry is derived from a study of blood T cell repertoires in COVID-19. At the level of the study: Sources were T cells, B-cell-depleted T cells, or PBMCs; the material itself was cDNA or gDNA.

As handled by the study authors: For nucleated cells, counts were estimated from reference gene primer amplification. Method: immunoSEQ multiplex PCR; TCRdb's copy keeps in-frame clones and lacks some. That table furnishes V, J and clone size, whereas the DNA furnished D and trimming. The data contain about 270,000 clones, roughly nine tenths of them seen just once; the ten biggest clones take up less than 2.5%. This CDR3 has 13 residues. Per germline, CDR1 LNHDA and CDR2 SQIVND (reference sequence). Trimming pared 5 bases from V and 6 bases from J, leaving 13 bases between. The clonotype comes from a woman aged 18-30 years who had recovered from COVID-19. The specimen sequenced was PBMCs or T cells enriched from blood (not recorded which). This chain links TRBV19 with TRBJ1-2; D gene unclear. The CDR3 coding sequence is TGTGCCAGTAGTCCTTCGGGTTATGATGGCTACACCTTC. Protein product: CASSPSGYDGYTF. The full variable domain, with the rest looked up from reference TRBV19 and TRBJ1-2, is DGGITQSPKYLFRKEGQNVTLSCEQNLNHDAMYWYRQDPGQGLRLIYYSQIVNDFQKGDIAEGYSVSREKKESFPLTVTSAQKNPTAFYLCASSPSGYDGYTFGSGTRLTVV.